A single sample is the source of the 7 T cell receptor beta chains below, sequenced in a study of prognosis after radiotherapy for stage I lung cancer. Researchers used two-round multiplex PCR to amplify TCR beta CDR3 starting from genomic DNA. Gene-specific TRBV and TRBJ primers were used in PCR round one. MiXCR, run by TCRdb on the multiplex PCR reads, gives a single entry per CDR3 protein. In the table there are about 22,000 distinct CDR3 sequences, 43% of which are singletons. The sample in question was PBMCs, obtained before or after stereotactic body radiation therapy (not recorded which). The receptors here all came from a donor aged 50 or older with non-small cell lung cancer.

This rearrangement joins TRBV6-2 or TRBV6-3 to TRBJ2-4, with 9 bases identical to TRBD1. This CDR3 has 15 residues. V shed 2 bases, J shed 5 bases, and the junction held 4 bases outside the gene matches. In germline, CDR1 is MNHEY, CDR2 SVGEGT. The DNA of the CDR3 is TGTGCCAGCAGTTACGGGACAGGGAACGAAAACATTCAGTACTTC. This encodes CASSYGTGNENIQYF.

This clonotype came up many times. The CDR3 protein is CASSLERGYNEQFF. For the CDR3, the DNA is TGTGCCAGCAGCTTAGAGCGTGGTTACAATGAGCAGTTCTTC. This chain connects TRBV7-6 to TRBJ2-1, with unresolved D. Germline CDR1 SGHVS, CDR2 FNYEAQ. Trimming pared 1 base from V and 4 bases from J, leaving 8 bases between. This CDR3 is 14 amino acids long.

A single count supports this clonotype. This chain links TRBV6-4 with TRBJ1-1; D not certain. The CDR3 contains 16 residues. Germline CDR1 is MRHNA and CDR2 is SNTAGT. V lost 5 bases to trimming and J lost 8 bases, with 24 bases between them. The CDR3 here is CASSFILKPHLREAFF. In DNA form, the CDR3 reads TGTGCCAGCAGTTTTATACTAAAGCCCCACCTCAGGGAAGCTTTCTTT.

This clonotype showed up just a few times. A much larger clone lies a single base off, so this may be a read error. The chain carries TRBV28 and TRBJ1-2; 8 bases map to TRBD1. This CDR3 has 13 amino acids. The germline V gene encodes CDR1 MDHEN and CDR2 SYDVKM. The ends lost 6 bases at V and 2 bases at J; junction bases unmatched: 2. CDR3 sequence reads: CASSRQGNYGYTF. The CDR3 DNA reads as TGTGCCAGCAGCAGACAGGGGAACTATGGCTACACCTTC.

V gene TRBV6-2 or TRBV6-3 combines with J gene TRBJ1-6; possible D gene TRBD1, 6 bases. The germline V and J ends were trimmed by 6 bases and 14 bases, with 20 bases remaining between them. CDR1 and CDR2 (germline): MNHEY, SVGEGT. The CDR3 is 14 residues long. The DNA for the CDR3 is TGTGCCAGCAGCAGGGGAGGGTGGGGGTCAACCCTCCACTTT. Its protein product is CASSRGGWGSTLHF.

CDR3 residues: CATRGVQETQYF. DNA of the CDR3: TGTGCCACCCGGGGGGTCCAAGAGACCCAGTACTTC. The chain recombines TRBV24-1 with TRBJ2-5; 7 bases match TRBD2. There are 12 residues in the CDR3. V gave up 9 bases and J gave up 1 base; unmatched junction bases: 1. Germline-derived CDR1 and CDR2 are KGHDR and SFDVKD.

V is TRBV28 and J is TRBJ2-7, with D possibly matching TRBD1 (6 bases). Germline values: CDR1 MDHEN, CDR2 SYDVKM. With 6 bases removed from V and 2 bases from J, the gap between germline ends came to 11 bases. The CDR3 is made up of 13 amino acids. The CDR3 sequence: CASRRQVTYEQYF. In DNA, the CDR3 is TGTGCCAGCAGACGACAGGTAACCTACGAGCAGTACTTC.